The 22 T cell receptor beta chains below all came from one sample that was sequenced in a study of shared clonotypes between healthy human individuals. Sequencing used immunoSEQ multiplex PCR; TCRdb keeps in-frame clones, though not all of them. The sample lists a few million clones; around 92% were seen once. Sequencing was done on a sample of naive CD4+ T cells from PBMCs. Subset of the sample: CD45RA+ positively selected. The source is a man aged 18 to 35 in good health. Some clones in this sample may be carry-over from other donors' samples.

The J gene is TRBJ1-1, the V gene TRBV14; 11 bases line up with TRBD1. The CDR3 spans 14 residues. Germline V CDR1 and CDR2: SGHDN, FVKESK. V shed 5 bases and J 6 bases; nucleotides not matched to a gene: 5. The CDR3: CASSGMGQGAEAFF. Here the CDR3 DNA reads TGTGCCAGCAGCGGGATGGGACAGGGGGCTGAAGCTTTCTTT. The full variable domain, rest sourced from reference TRBV14 and TRBJ1-1, is EAGVTQFPSHSVIEKGQTVTLRCDPISGHDNLYWYRRVMGKEIKFLLHFVKESKQDESGMPNNRFLAERTGGTYSTLKVQPAELEDSGVYFCASSGMGQGAEAFFGQGTRLTVV.

In this sample, this clone turned up a few times. Different DNA sequences within this sample yield the same CDR3. The rearrangement uses TRBV29-1 and TRBJ2-6; no clear D gene. The V and J ends lost 1 base and 2 bases respectively, with 3 bases between them. Germline CDR1 is SQVTM and CDR2 is ANQGSEA. The CDR3 runs to 13 residues. CDR3 sequence: CSVEGAGANVLTF. CDR3 in DNA: TGCAGCGTTGAAGGGGCTGGGGCCAACGTCCTGACTTTC. Complete variable domain (other parts from reference TRBV29-1 and TRBJ2-6): SAVISQKPSRDICQRGTSLTIQCQVDSQVTMMFWYRQQPGQSLTLIATANQGSEATYESGFVIDKFPISRPNLTFSTLTVSNMSPEDSSIYLCSVEGAGANVLTFGAGSRLTVL.

J is TRBJ2-1 and V is TRBV5-1; 14 nucleotides align to TRBD2. Trimming cost V 7 bases and J 8 bases; bases outside gene matches: 5. Germline loops: CDR1 SGHRS, CDR2 YFSETQ. The CDR3 consists of 14 residues. The CDR3 loop is CASLGTSGSHEQFF. The CDR3 coding sequence is TGCGCCAGCCTCGGGACTAGCGGGAGCCATGAGCAGTTCTTC.

V gene TRBV19 combines with J gene TRBJ2-1; D gene ambiguous. Germline-derived CDR1 and CDR2 are LNHDA and SQIVND (reference sequence). This CDR3 is 16 amino acids long. The V gene lost 5 bases and the J gene lost 0 bases, with 14 bases spanning the gap. The CDR3: CASSLNRGLSYNEQFF. The CDR3, as DNA: TGTGCCAGTAGTCTCAATCGCGGCCTCTCCTACAATGAGCAGTTCTTC.

A note on this clone: Sequence at one end of the junction differs from germline and may be a read error. The V gene is TRBV28, the J gene TRBJ2-2; D is ambiguous. There are 18 residues in the CDR3. Per germline, CDR1 MDHEN and CDR2 SYDVKM. For the CDR3, the DNA is TGTGTCAGCAGCCTCACCAAGGGATCTAATCGGAACACCGGGGAGCTGTTTTTT. This sequence encodes CVSSLTKGSNRNTGELFF.

This chain links TRBV28 with TRBJ1-5; 8 bases align to TRBD1. V gave up 4 bases and J gave up 5 bases; unmatched junction bases: 7. The CDR3 is 15 amino acids. Germline V gives CDR1 MDHEN, CDR2 SYDVKM. The CDR3 protein is CASSSRGQGYQPQHF. The CDR3 DNA follows: TGTGCCAGCAGTTCAAGAGGACAGGGATATCAGCCCCAGCATTTT.

This rearrangement joins TRBV15 to TRBJ1-2, with 7 positions matching TRBD1. The V segment lost 3 bases and the J segment 7 bases; nucleotides outside the gene matches: 5. CDR1 and CDR2 (germline): LNHNV, YYDKDF (reference sequence). The length of the CDR3 is 13 residues. DNA for the CDR3: TGTGCCACCAGCAGGACAGGGTTGGTTGGCTACACCTTC. It yields the protein CATSRTGLVGYTF.

As to this clone: Other nucleotide sequences from this sample produce the same CDR3. This chain links TRBV7-8 with TRBJ2-2; 8 bases agree with TRBD1. V lost 5 bases and J lost 1; bases outside the gene matches: 3. CDR1 and CDR2 from the germline V gene are SGHVS and FQNEAQ. The CDR3 has 15 residues. The CDR3 spells CASSADRVNTGELFF. The CDR3 DNA is TGTGCCAGCAGCGCGGACAGGGTGAACACCGGGGAGCTGTTTTTT.

This clone was counted a single time. This chain uses TRBV18 with TRBJ1-1; 9 positions agree with TRBD1. The V gene end was trimmed by 1 base and the J gene end by 1 base; junction bases not matched to a gene: 1. The CDR3 spans 15 residues. Germline lookup yields CDR1 KGHSH and CDR2 LQKENI. The chain's CDR3 is CASSPQGQGNTEAFF. The CDR3 coding sequence is TGTGCCAGCTCACCACAGGGACAGGGGAACACTGAAGCTTTCTTT.

This chain connects TRBV5-1 to TRBJ1-1; D gene ambiguous. The CDR3 is 14 residues long. CDR1 and CDR2 from the germline V gene are SGHRS and YFSETQ. V was cut by 0 bases and J by 6 bases, with 12 bases left in between. The CDR3 protein is CASSLDAWEAEAFF. Here the CDR3 DNA reads TGCGCCAGCAGCTTGGACGCATGGGAGGCTGAAGCTTTCTTT.

The chain couples TRBV6-1 to TRBJ1-1, with TRBD1 identical over 9 bases. The CDR3 sequence is 14 residues long. Germline V gene data show CDR1 as MNHNS and CDR2 as SASEGT. V was clipped by 8 bases and J by 1 base; unmatched bases: 5. The CDR3: CASDRGSPNTEAFF. CDR3 nucleotides: TGTGCCAGCGACAGGGGGAGTCCGAACACTGAAGCTTTCTTT.

The chain couples TRBV27 to TRBJ1-5; a weak D match, TRBD1 (5 bases). The germline gives CDR1 MNHEY, CDR2 SMNVEV (reference sequence). There are 15 residues in the CDR3. V was pared by 8 bases and J by 1 base, with 15 bases between. CDR3 nucleotides: TGTGCCAGCGGTCCCCGGGGACGGAGCAATCAGCCCCAGCATTTT. This encodes CASGPRGRSNQPQHF.

J is TRBJ1-2 and V is TRBV6-1; a weak D match, TRBD1 (6 bases). V was cut by 4 bases and J by 7 bases, with 16 bases left in between. The germline V gene encodes CDR1 MNHNS and CDR2 SASEGT. This CDR3 is built from 14 residues. The CDR3 here is CASSGDHGTFGYTF. DNA for the CDR3: TGTGCCAGCAGTGGGGATCACGGGACATTTGGCTACACCTTC.

About this clone: Other DNA sequences from this sample encode an identical CDR3 as well. The V gene is TRBV18, the J gene TRBJ2-7; D unresolved. The length of the CDR3 is 14 residues. V was clipped by 2 bases and J by 2 bases, with 10 bases between them. Germline V lookup: CDR1 KGHSH, CDR2 LQKENI. The CDR3 DNA reads TGTGCCAGCTCACCAGGTACGGGCCCCTACGAGCAGTACTTC. Its translation is CASSPGTGPYEQYF.

This sequence joins TRBV7-8 and TRBJ1-1; D gene uncertain. V lost 5 bases and J 1 base, leaving 5 bases between the germline ends. This CDR3 is 12 amino acids long. From germline, CDR1 is SGHVS and CDR2 FQNEAQ. The CDR3 DNA is TGTGCCAGCAGCGCCCGGAACACTGAAGCTTTCTTT. Its translation: CASSARNTEAFF.

In regard to this clone: The sample has other DNA sequences that encode this CDR3 too. The chain has TRBV9 and TRBJ2-3; TRBD2 agrees at 11 bases. The germline V gene encodes CDR1 SGDLS and CDR2 YYNGEE. The V gene end was trimmed by 2 bases and the J gene end by 0 bases; junction bases not matched to a gene: 2. The CDR3 has 16 residues. The CDR3 DNA follows: TGTGCCAGCAGCGTCGGGACTAGCGGAAGCACAGATACGCAGTATTTT. Translated, it gives CASSVGTSGSTDTQYF.

This clone was seen just once. The rearrangement joins TRBV5-4 to TRBJ2-3; TRBD2 agrees at 13 bases. The CDR3 loop spans 19 amino acids. V dropped 0 bases and J dropped 0; count of bases not matched to a gene: 7. Germline lookup yields CDR1 SGHNT and CDR2 YYREEE (reference sequence). The DNA for the CDR3 is TGTGCCAGCAGCTTGGGGGGACTAGCGGGATGGGGAAGCACAGATACGCAGTATTTT. Residues: CASSLGGLAGWGSTDTQYF.

The rearrangement links TRBV6-4 to TRBJ2-5; TRBD2 aligns across 7 bases. CDR1 and CDR2 from the germline V gene are MRHNA and SNTAGT. Trimming took 2 bases from V and 1 from J; bases not matched to a gene: 16. This CDR3 contains 19 residues. The CDR3 DNA follows: TGTGCCAGCAGTGACCCCACCCCTAGCGGAGACCTGACCCAAGAGACCCAGTACTTC. Protein: CASSDPTPSGDLTQETQYF.

The CDR3 DNA sequence: TGTGCCAGCAGCCCCCCGGGGGCGACAGAGACCCAGTACTTC. This translates into CASSPPGATETQYF. The chain uses TRBV7-2 and TRBJ2-5; tentatively, D is TRBD1 or TRBD2 (6 bases each). Trimming took off 5 bases at V and 4 bases at J, with 14 bases between the two ends. The CDR3 has 14 amino acids. CDR1 SGHTA and CDR2 FQGNSA come from the germline V gene.

This chain uses TRBV5-6 with TRBJ2-1; D remains unclear. The germline gives CDR1 SGHDT, CDR2 YYEEEE. V dropped 3 bases and J dropped 12 bases, with 19 bases sitting between them. This CDR3 comprises 14 residues. CDR3 amino acids: CASSSGHSGSGQFF. CDR3 nucleotide sequence: TGTGCCAGCAGCTCGGGCCACTCGGGTTCAGGGCAGTTCTTC.

The chain links TRBV5-4 to TRBJ2-1; possible D gene TRBD1, 5 bases. The CDR3 runs 15 residues. CDR1 SGHNT and CDR2 YYREEE come from the germline V gene (reference sequence). Trimming left V 0 bases short and J 0 bases short, with 7 bases between. The CDR3 DNA reads TGTGCCAGCAGCTTGGGGACACGCTCCTACAATGAGCAGTTCTTC. Translating it yields CASSLGTRSYNEQFF.

Comments on this clone: This sample also contains other DNA sequences that code for the same CDR3. This chain connects TRBV27 to TRBJ2-7; TRBD1 agrees at 7 bases. The CDR3 extends over 14 amino acids. Trimming cost V 8 bases and J 4 bases; bases outside gene matches: 11. Germline lookup yields CDR1 MNHEY and CDR2 SMNVEV (reference sequence). The CDR3 reads CASSSGTVSYEQYF. DNA of the CDR3: TGTGCCAGCTCTTCCGGGACAGTCTCGTACGAGCAGTACTTC.